A single sample is the source of the 15 T cell receptor beta chains below, sequenced in a study of OX40 agonist ivuxolimab in advanced cancers. TCRdb's copy holds only in-frame clones and misses some; the assay was immunoSEQ multiplex PCR. Of 85,000 to 100,000 clones in the sample, more than 85% are singletons; the top ten hold around 0.3%. This sample comprised CD4+ or CD8+ T cells sorted from blood, obtained in a trial of the OX40 agonist ivuxolimab. The receptors derive from an adult with an advanced solid tumor such as melanoma, head and neck, liver or kidney cancer.

The chain joins TRBV6-6 to TRBJ2-5, with 10 bases matching TRBD2. The CDR3 loop spans 16 amino acids. Unmatched junction bases numbered 7, after V lost 5 bases and J lost 1 base. Germline-derived CDR1 and CDR2 are MNHNY and SVGAGI (reference sequence). CDR3 sequence reads: CASSTSWTSGQETQYF. Here the CDR3 DNA reads TGTGCCAGCAGTACCTCCTGGACTAGCGGCCAAGAGACCCAGTACTTC.

The V call is TRBV6-5, the J call TRBJ2-4; D ambiguous. CDR3 length equals 15 residues. V was trimmed by 0 bases and J by 0 bases, leaving 6 bases between them. Germline V lookup: CDR1 MNHEY, CDR2 SVGAGI. The CDR3 DNA follows: TGTGCCAGCAGTTACTCGACCCAAGCCAAAAACATTCAGTACTTC. It is translated as CASSYSTQAKNIQYF.

V and J are TRBV4-2 and TRBJ1-2; D is uncertain. The V and J ends lost 3 bases and 7 bases respectively, with 12 bases between them. The CDR3 is 13 amino acids. Per germline, CDR1 LGHNA and CDR2 YNFKEQ. This CDR3 reads CASSQREGPGYTF. In DNA, the CDR3 is TGTGCCAGCAGCCAGAGGGAAGGTCCTGGCTACACCTTC.

This sequence joins TRBV11-2 and TRBJ2-3; the D is unclear. Germline CDR1 SGHAT, CDR2 FQNNGV. V shed 1 base and J shed 3 bases, with 2 bases lying between them. CDR3 length: 12 amino acids. The CDR3 spells CASSLVTDTQYF. CDR3 DNA sequence: TGTGCCAGCAGCTTAGTAACAGATACGCAGTATTTT.

This chain uses TRBV7-9 with TRBJ2-7; D is perhaps TRBD1 (5 bases). This CDR3 region has 15 residues. The V end was cut by 2 bases, the J end by 3 bases, with 14 bases between. The V gene's germline CDR1 is SEHNR and CDR2 FQNEAQ (reference sequence). Here the CDR3 reads CASSLRQTEHYEQYF. CDR3 bases: TGTGCCAGCAGCTTACGGCAGACAGAACACTACGAGCAGTACTTC.

The CDR3 protein is CASSEDRGYEKLFF. The DNA of the CDR3 is TGTGCCAGCAGTGAGGACAGGGGGTATGAAAAACTGTTTTTT. The chain has TRBV6-1 and TRBJ1-4, with 10 bases lining up with TRBD1. Germline CDR1 is MNHNS and CDR2 is SASEGT. V lost 3 bases, J lost 6 bases, and 1 base stayed unmatched. This CDR3 is built from 14 residues.

This sequence joins TRBV28 and TRBJ1-5; D not resolved. V dropped 5 bases and J dropped 7 bases, with 15 bases sitting between them. From germline, CDR1 is MDHEN and CDR2 SYDVKM. The CDR3 contains 14 residues. This chain's CDR3 is CASSPQVPGQPQHF. CDR3 bases: TGTGCCAGCAGTCCACAAGTCCCAGGACAGCCCCAGCATTTT. Full variable domain (remainder filled in from reference TRBV28 and TRBJ1-5): DVKVTQSSRYLVKRTGEKVFLECVQDMDHENMFWYRQDPGLGLRLIYFSYDVKMKEKGDIPEGYSVSREKKERFSLILESASTNQTSMYLCASSPQVPGQPQHFGDGTRLSIL.

The chain links TRBV28 to TRBJ2-1; maybe TRBD2 (7 bases). Trimming pared 5 bases from V and 0 bases from J, leaving 20 bases between. The V gene's germline CDR1 is MDHEN and CDR2 SYDVKM. This CDR3 is built from 18 residues. CDR3 region: CASSPNWGGASSYNEQFF. The CDR3 bases are TGTGCCAGCAGTCCCAATTGGGGGGGGGCAAGCTCCTACAATGAGCAGTTCTTC.

Concerning this clone itself: One junction end does not reproduce the germline sequence, and a read error may be involved. The chain uses TRBV6-1 and TRBJ1-1; 7 bases are shared with TRBD1. The length of the CDR3 is 15 residues. In germline, CDR1 is MNHNS, CDR2 SASEGT. The CDR3 DNA is TGTGCCAGCAGTGAACAGCTTGACAGGGAGACTGGAGCTTTCTTT. Protein sequence: CASSEQLDRETGAFF.

The CDR3 bases are TGCGCCAGCAGCCCCTCTTCTAGCACCGGGGAGCTGTTTTTT. Its translation: CASSPSSSTGELFF. V is TRBV5-1 and J is TRBJ2-2; D remains ambiguous. V lost 4 bases and J lost 4, with 11 bases in between. Germline lookup yields CDR1 SGHRS and CDR2 YFSETQ. This CDR3 contains 14 residues.

The chain recombines TRBV10-3 with TRBJ2-3, with D maybe TRBD2 (5 bases). V was shortened by 8 bases and J by 1 base, with 10 bases between the two germline ends. The CDR3 contains 13 residues. Germline V CDR1 and CDR2: ENHRY, SYGVKD. In DNA form, the CDR3 reads TGTGCCATCCGCGCGGGCGGCACAGATACGCAGTATTTT. It specifies CAIRAGGTDTQYF.

The gene calls are TRBV7-2 and TRBJ2-2, with 7 bases fitting TRBD2. Germline V CDR1 and CDR2: SGHTA, FQGNSA. The CDR3 runs 13 residues. With 6 bases clipped from V and 6 bases from J, the junction kept 4 bases outside the gene matches. CDR3 sequence: CASRSAGAGELFF. The CDR3 DNA follows: TGTGCCAGCAGATCGGCGGGGGCCGGGGAGCTGTTTTTT.

This rearrangement joins TRBV19 to TRBJ1-1; 7 bases map to TRBD1. Germline V gene sequence: CDR1 LNHDA, CDR2 SQIVND (reference sequence). Trimming cost V 5 bases and J 4 bases; bases outside gene matches: 4. There are 13 residues in the CDR3. For the CDR3, the DNA is TGTGCCAGTAGTCAGGACAGGAGCACTGAAGCTTTCTTT. It encodes CASSQDRSTEAFF.

The V call is TRBV7-2, the J call TRBJ1-1; TRBD1 matches at 9 bases. CDR3 size: 14 residues. J was trimmed by 7 bases and V by 1 base; bases with no gene match: 4. Germline V gives CDR1 SGHTA, CDR2 FQGNSA. For the CDR3, the DNA is TGTGCCAGCAGCTTAGTTTGGGGACAGGGTGAAGCTTTCTTT. It encodes CASSLVWGQGEAFF.

The chain couples TRBV9 to TRBJ2-3; D may be TRBD1 (6 bases). Germline loops: CDR1 SGDLS, CDR2 YYNGEE. CDR3 size: 13 residues. Trimming removed 0 bases at V and 5 bases at J, with 7 bases between. The CDR3 DNA follows: TGTGCCAGCAGCGTAGGGGGGCGAGATACGCAGTATTTT. Translating gives CASSVGGRDTQYF. Drawing the rest from reference TRBV9 and TRBJ2-3, the complete variable domain is DSGVTQTPKHLITATGQRVTLRCSPRSGDLSVYWYQQSLDQGLQFLIQYYNGEERAKGNILERFSAQQFPDLHSELNLSSLELGDSALYFCASSVGGRDTQYFGPGTRLTVL.